A selection of T cell receptor beta chains follows, all from one sample in a study of technical replicates of blood from a handful of donors. Sequencing used immunoSEQ multiplex PCR; TCRdb keeps in-frame clones, though not all of them. This table holds under 110,000 clones, roughly 95% found once. The sample taken for sequencing was T cells isolated from PBMCs. The receptors come from a human donor in good health. Both conserved end residues are part of each CDR3. The order of the fields is clone size, V gene, D gene, J gene, CDR3 protein, CDR3 DNA. The D gene is left open where the match is weak. Only part of the rows carry a size: once, few, many, or a class if the clone is expanded.

clone size: .; V gene: TRBV9; D gene: .; J gene: TRBJ1-4; CDR3 protein: CASSVAVGEKLFF; CDR3 DNA: TGTGCCAGCAGCGTAGCTGTCGGTGAAAAACTGTTTTTT
clone size: .; V gene: TRBV5-4; D gene: TRBD2; J gene: TRBJ2-7; CDR3 protein: CASSSTSGEQYF; CDR3 DNA: TGTGCCAGCAGCTCGACTAGCGGAGAGCAGTACTTC
clone size: .; V gene: TRBV9; D gene: TRBD1; J gene: TRBJ1-1; CDR3 protein: CASSVGQGALNTEAFF; CDR3 DNA: TGTGCCAGCAGCGTAGGACAGGGAGCCTTGAACACTGAAGCTTTCTTT
clone size: .; V gene: TRBV28; D gene: .; J gene: TRBJ1-2; CDR3 protein: CASSLGGGYGYTF; CDR3 DNA: TGTGCCAGCAGTTTAGGCGGCGGTTATGGCTACACCTTC
clone size: .; V gene: TRBV10-2; D gene: TRBD1; J gene: TRBJ1-1; CDR3 protein: CATTGANPEAFF; CDR3 DNA: TGCGCCACCACAGGGGCAAACCCTGAAGCTTTCTTT
clone size: few; V gene: TRBV9; D gene: TRBD1; J gene: TRBJ1-1; CDR3 protein: CASSEGTGMNTEAFF; CDR3 DNA: TGTGCCAGCAGCGAGGGGACAGGGATGAACACTGAAGCTTTCTTT
clone size: .; V gene: TRBV30; D gene: TRBD2; J gene: TRBJ2-5; CDR3 protein: CAWRIAGGQETQYF; CDR3 DNA: TGTGCCTGGAGGATAGCGGGGGGGCAAGAGACCCAGTACTTC
clone size: .; V gene: TRBV19; D gene: TRBD2; J gene: TRBJ2-5; CDR3 protein: CASSIRTSGGQETQYF; CDR3 DNA: TGTGCCAGTAGTATAAGGACTAGCGGGGGACAAGAGACCCAGTACTTC
clone size: .; V gene: TRBV29-1; D gene: .; J gene: TRBJ1-3; CDR3 protein: CSVFGVGASGNTIYF; CDR3 DNA: TGCAGCGTTTTTGGGGTAGGGGCGTCTGGAAACACCATATATTTT
clone size: .; V gene: TRBV28; D gene: .; J gene: TRBJ1-6; CDR3 protein: CASRDGGVGDSPLHF; CDR3 DNA: TGTGCCAGCAGAGATGGAGGGGTCGGAGATTCACCCCTCCACTTT
clone size: .; V gene: TRBV5-1; D gene: TRBD2; J gene: TRBJ2-1; CDR3 protein: CASSLEGGGVDEQFF; CDR3 DNA: TGCGCCAGCAGCTTGGAGGGCGGGGGGGTAGATGAGCAGTTCTTC
clone size: .; V gene: TRBV25-1; D gene: .; J gene: TRBJ2-7; CDR3 protein: CASISPGYEQYF; CDR3 DNA: TGTGCCAGCATTTCACCGGGATACGAGCAGTACTTC
clone size: .; V gene: TRBV27; D gene: TRBD2; J gene: TRBJ2-2; CDR3 protein: CASSLRGADTGELFF; CDR3 DNA: TGTGCCAGCAGTTTGCGGGGGGCAGACACCGGGGAGCTGTTTTTT
clone size: few; V gene: TRBV5-1; D gene: .; J gene: TRBJ2-7; CDR3 protein: CASSRGQRDPYEQYF; CDR3 DNA: TGCGCCAGCAGCCGGGGACAACGGGATCCCTACGAGCAGTACTTC
clone size: .; V gene: TRBV6-5; D gene: TRBD1; J gene: TRBJ1-5; CDR3 protein: CASRADRGHGQPQHF; CDR3 DNA: TGTGCCAGCAGAGCTGACAGGGGACACGGCCAGCCCCAGCATTTT
clone size: .; V gene: TRBV6-1; D gene: TRBD1; J gene: TRBJ1-5; CDR3 protein: CASSGGTGNQPQHF; CDR3 DNA: TGTGCCAGCAGTGGCGGGACAGGGAATCAGCCCCAGCATTTT